This T cell receptor (beta chain) was sequenced for a study of graft-versus-host responses after intestinal transplantation. Study-wide results and caveats: GvH clones turned up in recipient marrow; some had shown up first in ileum or blood. Elevated graft-versus-host to host-versus-graft clonal ratios in allografts were recorded for patients with graft-donor T cell macrochimerism.

With respect to this clone: The target antigen is unknown.

TCRdb's table, derived via immunoSEQ multiplex PCR, lists solely in-frame clones and lacks some. The table lists approximately 58,000 clones, more than 75% of them singletons. V was shortened by 1 base and J by 1 base, with 7 bases between the two germline ends. The CDR3 extends over 14 amino acids. Looked up from germline, CDR1 is LNHNV and CDR2 is YYDKDF (reference sequence). The TCR was taken from a human patient who received an intestinal transplant, so some T cells may come from the graft donor. Sequences were derived from PBMCs, sampled around 120 days after intestinal transplantation. The gene calls are TRBV15 and TRBJ2-5, with D unresolved. This chain's CDR3 is CATSRGVVQETQYF. The DNA of the CDR3 is TGTGCCACCAGCAGAGGGGTAGTCCAAGAGACCCAGTACTTC.